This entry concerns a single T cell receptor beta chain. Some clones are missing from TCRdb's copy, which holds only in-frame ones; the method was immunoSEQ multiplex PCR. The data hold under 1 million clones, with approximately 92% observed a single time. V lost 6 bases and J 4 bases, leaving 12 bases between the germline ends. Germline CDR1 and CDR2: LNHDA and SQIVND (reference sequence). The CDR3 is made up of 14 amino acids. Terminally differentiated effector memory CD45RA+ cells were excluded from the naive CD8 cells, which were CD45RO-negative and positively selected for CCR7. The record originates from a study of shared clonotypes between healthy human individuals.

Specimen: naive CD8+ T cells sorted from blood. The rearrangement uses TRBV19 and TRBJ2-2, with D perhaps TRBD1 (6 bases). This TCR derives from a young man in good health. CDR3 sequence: CASSWQGSTGELFF. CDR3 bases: TGTGCCAGTAGCTGGCAGGGGAGCACCGGGGAGCTGTTTTTT.